This T cell receptor beta chain originates from a study of tumor-infiltrating lymphocytes in localized non-small cell lung cancer. J was trimmed by 2 bases and V by 4 bases; bases with no gene match: 5. The CDR3 sequence is 15 residues long. The V gene's germline CDR1 is SGHTA and CDR2 FQGNSA. The data were produced by immunoSEQ multiplex PCR, yet TCRdb's version contains in-frame clones alone and is incomplete. The sample has under 8,000 clones, around 77% seen once. Study results and limitations: Different pieces of the same tissue went to different assays, confounding technical variation with intratumor heterogeneity. No link was found between tumor T-cell fraction and recurrence-free survival. Only some patients had TCR sequencing, depending on available tissue.

Concerning this clone: Its cognate antigen is unknown.

V gene TRBV7-2 combines with J gene TRBJ2-7; 10 bases agree with TRBD2. The TCR originated in a human donor with non-small cell lung cancer. Sequences were obtained from lung tumor tissue. CDR3 residues: CASSSIAGGTYEQYF. In nucleotides, the CDR3 is TGTGCCAGCAGCTCAATAGCGGGGGGCACCTACGAGCAGTACTTC.